There are many counts of the clone carrying this T cell receptor beta chain. Its antigen is unidentified. Trimming cost V 3 bases and J 2 bases, with 11 bases left between them. This CDR3 comprises 14 residues. Construction of TCR beta libraries relied on iRepertoire HTBI primers and on Arm-PCR targeting CDR3 regions. TCRdb processed the multiplex PCR reads anew with MiXCR; each CDR3 protein has one entry. The sample holds about 340,000 distinct CDR3 sequences, roughly 21% seen once. The data originate from a study of regulatory T cells in long-lasting Graves disease. Broader study findings: Gene preferences differed: TRBV28, TRBJ1-2, TRBJ2-5 in persistent cases.

Described time point: persistent/refractory GD, antithyroid drugs over 5 years with positive TRAb. PBMCs were the source of the RNA used for TCR sequencing. Sequencing was performed on peripheral blood mononuclear cells (PBMCs), taken when the disease was refractory, from a patient treated with antithyroid drugs. The chain links TRBV12-3 or TRBV12-4 to TRBJ2-7, with D possibly TRBD2 on 6 matching bases. This TCR derives from a female donor with Graves disease. Here the CDR3 DNA reads TGTGCCAGCAGTTTTTCAGCGGGTCCCTACGAGCAGTACTTC. This encodes CASSFSAGPYEQYF.